Below are 30 T cell receptor beta chains sequenced from a single sample in a study of blood T cell repertoires in COVID-19. This table comes from immunoSEQ multiplex PCR, and its TCRdb copy is limited to in-frame clones, with some not included. This table holds about 150,000 clones, around 83% found once. The sequenced sample was peripheral blood. All receptors derive from a woman aged 55-70 years with acute or convalescent COVID-19.

This chain joins TRBV4-2 and TRBJ1-5, with D maybe TRBD1 (6 bases). The CDR3 spans 16 residues. V was clipped by 3 bases and J by 0 bases, with 12 bases between them. The germline gives CDR1 LGHNA, CDR2 YNFKEQ. The CDR3 bases are TGTGCCAGCAGCCAGTCACAGGGCGATAGCAATCAGCCCCAGCATTTT. This codes for CASSQSQGDSNQPQHF.

The CDR3 sequence: CASSPSGLGLGDTQYF. The CDR3 DNA is TGTGCCAGCTCACCATCGGGACTAGGGCTGGGAGATACGCAGTATTTT. This chain links TRBV18 with TRBJ2-3, with TRBD2 matching over 8 bases. This CDR3 region has 16 residues. CDR1 and CDR2 (germline): KGHSH, LQKENI. The V segment lost 2 bases and the J segment 5 bases; nucleotides outside the gene matches: 9.

The chain couples TRBV7-9 to TRBJ2-5, with 8 bases lining up with TRBD1. Germline CDR1 and CDR2: SEHNR and FQNEAQ (reference sequence). Losses at the gene ends were 5 bases for V and 3 bases for J; bases not matched to a gene: 8. The CDR3 spans 15 residues. The CDR3 DNA follows: TGTGCCAGCAGCCTAAGGCAGGGACAGGAAGAGACCCAGTACTTC. Translation gives CASSLRQGQEETQYF.

The rearrangement uses TRBV3-1 (or the pseudogene TRBV3-2) and TRBJ2-7; possibly TRBD1 for D (5 bases). Trimming took 4 bases from V and 2 from J, leaving 9 bases between them. Germline lookup yields CDR1 LGHDT and CDR2 YNNKEL (reference sequence). The CDR3 covers 13 residues. CDR3 DNA sequence: TGTGCCAGCAGCCCGACAGAAACCTACGAGCAGTACTTC. Residues: CASSPTETYEQYF.

V and J are TRBV5-1 and TRBJ2-3, with TRBD1 matching 8 bases. The germline gives CDR1 SGHRS, CDR2 YFSETQ. The CDR3 has 19 residues. Trimming at V came to 2 bases and at J to 3 bases, leaving 17 bases not matched to a gene. DNA of the CDR3: TGCGCCAGCAGCTTCCCCATGGGCAGGGGGCAAGTCGAAACAGATACGCAGTATTTT. Its translation: CASSFPMGRGQVETDTQYF.

The chain recombines TRBV5-8 with TRBJ1-3; D gene unclear. Germline-derived CDR1 and CDR2 are SGHTS and YDEGEE. This CDR3 region has 18 residues. V shed 2 bases and J shed 0 bases, with 18 bases lying between them. The chain's CDR3 is CASSLGSMAGYSGNTIYF. CDR3 sequence (DNA): TGTGCCAGCAGCTTAGGCAGCATGGCAGGTTACTCTGGAAACACCATATATTTT.

The J gene is TRBJ2-2, the V gene TRBV29-1; 7 nucleotides agree with TRBD1. Unmatched junction bases numbered 5, after V lost 5 bases and J lost 2 bases. The CDR3 spans 14 residues. CDR1 SQVTM and CDR2 ANQGSEA come from the germline V gene. Here the CDR3 reads CSVFGQVNTGELFF. The CDR3 coding sequence is TGCAGCGTTTTTGGACAGGTTAACACCGGGGAGCTGTTTTTT.

This clone was seen at least ten times. The sample has other DNA sequences that encode this CDR3 too. The chain is built from TRBV28 and TRBJ1-3; 10 bases align to TRBD1. J lost 8 bases, V lost 5 bases, and 6 bases had no gene match. Germline values: CDR1 MDHEN, CDR2 SYDVKM. The CDR3 loop spans 14 amino acids. The CDR3 DNA reads as TGTGCCAGCAGTCGGGGACAGGGGAGGGACACCATATATTTT. This gives the protein CASSRGQGRDTIYF.

The gene calls are TRBV30 and TRBJ2-5; no clear D gene. This CDR3 has 12 residues. Germline CDR1 GTSNPN, CDR2 SVGIG (reference sequence). Trimming stripped 1 base from V and 2 bases from J, with 5 bases between. CDR3 residues: CAWSEQQETQYF. The CDR3 DNA reads as TGTGCCTGGAGTGAACAGCAAGAGACCCAGTACTTC.

V gene TRBV7-3 combines with J gene TRBJ1-1, with D unclear. This CDR3 spans 14 amino acids. Germline assignment: CDR1 SGHTA and CDR2 FQGTGA. V was cut by 4 bases and J by 1 base, with 10 bases left in between. The CDR3 sequence is CASSSDTANTEAFF. In DNA, the CDR3 is TGTGCCAGCAGCTCCGACACAGCGAACACTGAAGCTTTCTTT.

This clone has only a few counts. The chain employs TRBV6-5 and TRBJ1-2; no clear D. V gave up 6 bases and J gave up 4 bases, with 12 bases separating them. The CDR3 loop spans 13 amino acids. Germline loops: CDR1 MNHEY, CDR2 SVGAGI. In DNA form, the CDR3 reads TGTGCCAGCAGGTCGGAGACCATCTATGGCTACACCTTC. Translation: CASRSETIYGYTF.

The chain employs TRBV10-3 and TRBJ1-4; possible D gene TRBD1, 5 bases. V dropped 8 bases and J dropped 7 bases, with 20 bases sitting between them. This CDR3 region has 15 residues. Germline V gene lookup returns CDR1 ENHRY and CDR2 SYGVKD. CDR3 in amino acids: CAISGGGRVLEKLFF. The CDR3 DNA follows: TGTGCCATCTCGGGTGGCGGCAGGGTACTTGAAAAACTGTTTTTT.

The chain combines TRBV5-4 with TRBJ2-7, with 11 bases fitting TRBD1. V lost 4 bases and J lost 7; bases outside the gene matches: 13. The CDR3 is 16 amino acids. The germline gives CDR1 SGHNT, CDR2 YYREEE (reference sequence). The CDR3 loop reads CASSAAGTGGLGEQYF. The CDR3 DNA reads as TGTGCCAGCAGCGCCGCCGGGACAGGGGGTCTTGGGGAGCAGTACTTC.

The chain has TRBV3-1 (or the pseudogene TRBV3-2) and TRBJ2-2; D is possibly TRBD1 (6 bases). Germline CDR1 is LGHDT and CDR2 is YNNKEL (reference sequence). The V end lost 1 base, the J end lost 6 bases, and 12 bases lay between the germline ends. CDR3 length equals 15 residues. This CDR3 reads CASSQVQGSAGELFF. The CDR3 DNA is TGTGCCAGCAGCCAAGTACAGGGAAGCGCCGGGGAGCTGTTTTTT.

For this clone: In the same sample, other DNA sequences code for this CDR3. The V call is TRBV5-1, the J call TRBJ2-1, with D tentatively TRBD2 (6 bases). Germline CDR1 SGHRS, CDR2 YFSETQ. The CDR3 contains 14 residues. The germline V and J ends were trimmed by 4 bases and 3 bases, with 11 bases remaining between them. The CDR3 region is CASSLPGSYNEQFF. The CDR3 region has the DNA TGCGCCAGCAGCCTTCCCGGGAGCTACAATGAGCAGTTCTTC.

This clone has just one count. The rearrangement joins TRBV7-6 to TRBJ1-5; 10 nucleotides align to TRBD1. The CDR3 totals 17 residues. Trimming removed 3 bases from V and 0 bases from J; junction bases left unmatched: 5. Germline V gene lookup returns CDR1 SGHVS and CDR2 FNYEAQ. The CDR3 sequence is CASSLGQGFYSNQPQHF. CDR3 coding DNA: TGTGCCAGCAGCTTGGGACAGGGGTTTTATAGCAATCAGCCCCAGCATTTT. The whole variable domain, remainder taken from reference TRBV7-6 and TRBJ1-5, is GAGVSQSPRYKVTKRGQDVALRCDPISGHVSLYWYRQALGQGPEFLTYFNYEAQQDKSGLPNDRFSAERPEGSISTLTIQRTEQRDSAMYRCASSLGQGFYSNQPQHFGDGTRLSIL.

This chain connects TRBV7-3 to TRBJ1-1; a weak D match, TRBD1 (6 bases). CDR1 and CDR2 from the germline V gene are SGHTA and FQGTGA. The CDR3 contains 14 residues. The germline V and J ends were trimmed by 2 bases and 5 bases, with 12 bases remaining between them. This chain's CDR3 is CASSLDSRGTEAFF. CDR3 bases: TGTGCCAGCAGCTTAGACAGCAGGGGTACTGAAGCTTTCTTT.

The gene calls are TRBV18 and TRBJ1-1; D perhaps matches TRBD1 (6 bases). Germline CDR1 reads KGHSH; CDR2 reads LQKENI. This CDR3 region has 13 residues. The V end lost 0 bases, the J end lost 8 bases, and 10 bases lay between the germline ends. The CDR3, as DNA: TGTGCCAGCTCACCACCTGGCCAGGGGGAAGCTTTCTTT. This encodes CASSPPGQGEAFF. Full variable domain (missing parts from reference TRBV18 and TRBJ1-1): NAGVMQNPRHLVRRRGQEARLRCSPMKGHSHVYWYRQLPEEGLKFMVYLQKENIIDESGMPKERFSAEFPKEGPSILRIQQVVRGDSAAYFCASSPPGQGEAFFGQGTRLTVV.

This sequence joins TRBV29-1 and TRBJ2-7, with D tentatively TRBD1 (6 bases). V dropped 5 bases and J dropped 7 bases, with 12 bases sitting between them. Germline V gives CDR1 SQVTM, CDR2 ANQGSEA. This CDR3 is built from 11 residues. CDR3 DNA sequence: TGCAGCGTTACTCAGGGGAAAGAGCAGTACTTC. As protein: CSVTQGKEQYF.

The DNA of the CDR3 is TGTGCCAGCAGCCAAAATGGGGGAGGGGGGACTGAAGCTTTCTTT. Translating it yields CASSQNGGGGTEAFF. The genes are TRBV3-1 (or the pseudogene TRBV3-2) and TRBJ1-1; a possible D gene is TRBD1 (6 bases). The CDR3 runs to 15 residues. Germline V gene data show CDR1 as LGHDT and CDR2 as YNNKEL (reference sequence). Trimming removed 2 bases at V and 5 bases at J, with 15 bases between.

J is TRBJ1-6 and V is TRBV5-6, with no clear D. This CDR3 is 14 amino acids long. Trimming pared 4 bases from V and 7 bases from J, leaving 12 bases between. Germline V CDR1 and CDR2: SGHDT, YYEEEE. The CDR3 sequence is CASSRREWNSPLHF. The CDR3, as DNA: TGTGCCAGCAGCAGAAGGGAGTGGAATTCACCCCTCCACTTT.

The chain recombines TRBV28 with TRBJ1-3, with TRBD1 identical over 9 bases. After removal of 8 bases from V and 4 bases from J, the junction contained 6 bases not matched to a gene. Germline-derived CDR1 and CDR2 are MDHEN and SYDVKM. The CDR3 length is 14 residues. As DNA, the CDR3 is TGTGCCAGCGGACAGGGGTTTGGAGGAAACACCATATATTTT. It encodes CASGQGFGGNTIYF.

The chain links TRBV19 to TRBJ2-7; tentative D call: TRBD1 (6 bases). The length of the CDR3 is 13 residues. CDR1 and CDR2 from the germline V gene are LNHDA and SQIVND (reference sequence). The V end lost 4 bases, the J end lost 6 bases, and 13 bases lay between the germline ends. CDR3 sequence (DNA): TGTGCCAGTAGTAACGTCAGGGGCGGCGAGCAGTACGTC. It is translated as CASSNVRGGEQYV.

This rearrangement joins TRBV29-1 to TRBJ1-1, with 7 bases that match TRBD1. CDR1 is SQVTM and CDR2 is ANQGSEA in the germline V gene. Trimming cost V 7 bases and J 1 base; bases outside gene matches: 6. The CDR3 length is 13 residues. The CDR3 here is CSGTGQPNTEAFF. For the CDR3, the DNA is TGCAGCGGAACGGGACAGCCGAACACTGAAGCTTTCTTT.

The gene calls are TRBV3-1 (or the pseudogene TRBV3-2) and TRBJ1-2, with 7 nucleotides matching TRBD1. With 4 bases clipped from V and 8 bases from J, the junction kept 10 bases outside the gene matches. Germline V gene sequence: CDR1 LGHDT, CDR2 YNNKEL (reference sequence). The CDR3 is 14 amino acids. CDR3: CASSLGQAVMGYTF. CDR3 nucleotide sequence: TGTGCCAGCAGCCTTGGACAGGCCGTAATGGGCTACACCTTC.

The V call is TRBV7-9, the J call TRBJ1-2; possible D gene TRBD1, 6 bases. Germline values: CDR1 SEHNR, CDR2 FQNEAQ (reference sequence). Trimming cost V 3 bases and J 0 bases, with 11 bases left between them. This CDR3 region has 15 residues. CDR3 bases: TGTGCCAGCAGCTTCCGGGACACCCCTAACTATGGCTACACCTTC. Its translation is CASSFRDTPNYGYTF.

The gene calls are TRBV5-8 and TRBJ1-2, with 7 bases lining up with TRBD1. After removal of 4 bases from V and 6 bases from J, the junction contained 18 bases not matched to a gene. CDR1 is SGHTS, CDR2 YDEGEE, per germline. This CDR3 is 17 amino acids long. CDR3 loop: CASSPLGGARGLNGYTF. CDR3 DNA: TGTGCCAGCAGCCCCTTAGGGGGCGCGAGGGGGCTAAATGGCTACACCTTC.

This chain connects TRBV10-1 to TRBJ2-7; 7 nucleotides match TRBD2. The junction had 9 bases not matched to a gene; V was cut back by 6 bases and J by 1 base. The germline V gene encodes CDR1 WNHNN and CDR2 SYGVQD (reference sequence). The CDR3 is made up of 15 amino acids. The CDR3 region has the DNA TGCGCCAGCAGGTACCGGGGAGGGGTTTCCTACGAGCAGTACGTC. It encodes CASRYRGGVSYEQYV.

V and J are TRBV3-1 (or the pseudogene TRBV3-2) and TRBJ2-7; D gene uncertain. This CDR3 region has 14 residues. Germline-derived CDR1 and CDR2 are LGHDT and YNNKEL (reference sequence). V lost 5 bases to trimming and J lost 0 bases, with 11 bases between them. The CDR3 loop is CASSLRPGSYEQYV. CDR3 in DNA: TGTGCCAGCAGCTTGAGACCAGGCTCCTACGAGCAGTACGTC.

Only a few counts were recorded for this clone. Other DNA sequences in this sample translate to the same CDR3. The CDR3 DNA sequence: TGTGCCAGCAGGATTACTCTGAACACTGAAGCTTTCTTT. It translates to CASRITLNTEAFF. The V and J genes are TRBV6-5 and TRBJ1-1; D gene unclear. Germline values: CDR1 MNHEY, CDR2 SVGAGI. The CDR3 totals 13 residues. Trimming left V 6 bases short and J 0 bases short, with 8 bases between.